These 6 T cell receptor beta chains were sequenced from one sample in a study of cytomegalovirus exposure and HLA in healthy donors. Primers included in the PCR were 60 Vbeta and 13 Jbeta primers. Profiling relied on immunoSEQ multiplex PCR, and the TCRdb table lists in-frame clones only, not all of them. The sample has 97,000 or so clones; 63% are singletons. Material: PBMCs. These receptors were collected from a human donor in good health.

J is TRBJ1-2 and V is TRBV11-2, with D hard to call. The CDR3 covers 14 residues. Trimming stripped 4 bases from V and 8 bases from J, with 17 bases between. CDR1 is SGHAT, CDR2 FQNNGV, per germline. The CDR3 protein is CASSSSPERGGYTF. In nucleotides, the CDR3 is TGTGCCAGCAGCTCGTCCCCCGAGCGCGGAGGCTACACCTTC.

The J gene is TRBJ1-3, the V gene TRBV28, with D maybe TRBD1 (6 bases). The CDR3 runs to 17 residues. Per the germline V gene, CDR1 is MDHEN and CDR2 is SYDVKM. The germline V and J ends were trimmed by 6 bases and 4 bases, with 22 bases remaining between them. The CDR3, as DNA: TGTGCCAGCAGGACCAAAGCCCACAGGGTGGTCGGAAACACCATATATTTT. Amino acid sequence: CASRTKAHRVVGNTIYF.

The chain joins TRBV15 to TRBJ2-1, with TRBD2 matching 7 bases. The CDR3 spans 16 residues. The junction had 8 bases not matched to a gene; V was cut back by 3 bases and J by 3 bases. Germline values: CDR1 LNHNV, CDR2 YYDKDF (reference sequence). CDR3 bases: TGTGCCACCAGCAGCCCAGGACTAGGTTACTACAATGAGCAGTTCTTC. It specifies CATSSPGLGYYNEQFF. Drawing the rest from reference TRBV15 and TRBJ2-1, the complete variable domain is DAMVIQNPRYQVTQFGKPVTLSCSQTLNHNVMYWYQQKSSQAPKLLFHYYDKDFNNEADTPDNFQSRRPNTSFCFLDIRSPGLGDTAMYLCATSSPGLGYYNEQFFGPGTRLTVL.

This rearrangement joins TRBV4-1 to TRBJ2-5; D gene uncertain. The CDR3 covers 11 residues. Germline lookup yields CDR1 MGHRA and CDR2 YSYEKL. The germline V and J ends were trimmed by 6 bases and 5 bases, with 7 bases remaining between them. The CDR3 loop reads CASRYRETQYF. As DNA, the CDR3 is TGCGCCAGCAGGTATCGGGAGACCCAGTACTTC.

The chain recombines TRBV27 with TRBJ1-5; no definite D call. Trimming removed 2 bases at V and 1 base at J, with 9 bases between. The germline gives CDR1 MNHEY, CDR2 SMNVEV (reference sequence). The CDR3 extends over 15 amino acids. The DNA of the CDR3 is TGTGCCAGCAGTTTAGTCGGGGTGAGCAATCAGCCCCAGCATTTT. Residues: CASSLVGVSNQPQHF.

J is TRBJ2-3 and V is TRBV9, with a weak D call TRBD1 (6 bases). Trimming removed 2 bases from V and 4 bases from J, with 14 bases in between. The CDR3 contains 15 residues. Germline V CDR1 and CDR2: SGDLS, YYNGEE. DNA for the CDR3: TGTGCCAGCAGCGTTCAGGGGTTCGCCCCAGATACGCAGTATTTT. This gives the protein CASSVQGFAPDTQYF.